Each of the 21 T cell receptor beta chains below was sequenced from the same sample in a study of blood T cell repertoires in COVID-19. Sequenced by immunoSEQ multiplex PCR; TCRdb stores in-frame clones only, minus some. The table has 90,000 to 110,000 clones, 60% to 85% seen once. The sequenced sample consisted of peripheral blood. These receptors originate from a human donor in a cohort sampled during active or convalescent COVID-19.

The rearrangement links TRBV28 to TRBJ1-5; 9 nucleotides align to TRBD1. Germline V lookup: CDR1 MDHEN, CDR2 SYDVKM. V shed 3 bases, J shed 6 bases, and the junction held 12 bases outside the gene matches. The CDR3 is 17 residues long. The CDR3 DNA reads TGTGCCAGCAGTTTCCCGGGACAGGGAAGGGGAAGTCAGCCCCAGCATTTT. Amino acids: CASSFPGQGRGSQPQHF.

The rearrangement uses TRBV6-2 or TRBV6-3 and TRBJ2-7; TRBD2 matches 7 bases. The CDR3 contains 13 residues. Germline values: CDR1 MNHEY, CDR2 SVGEGT. Trimming cost V 2 bases and J 5 bases; bases outside gene matches: 3. The CDR3 loop is CASSYAGRDEQYF. The DNA for the CDR3 is TGTGCCAGCAGTTACGCTGGGAGGGACGAGCAGTACTTC.

A note on this clone: This same CDR3 is encoded by further DNA sequences in the sample. The chain links TRBV19 to TRBJ1-1; 7 bases line up with TRBD1. V was clipped by 3 bases and J by 2 bases; unmatched bases: 3. This CDR3 is built from 14 residues. The germline V gene has CDR1 LNHDA and CDR2 SQIVND (reference sequence). DNA of the CDR3: TGTGCCAGTAGTATCGCAGGGGGTAACACTGAAGCTTTCTTT. As protein: CASSIAGGNTEAFF.

The rearrangement uses TRBV7-9 and TRBJ1-2; D is unresolved. This CDR3 has 17 residues. The ends were cut back, 0 bases at V and 0 bases at J, with 14 bases in the middle. Germline CDR1 reads SEHNR; CDR2 reads FQNEAQ (reference sequence). CDR3 protein: CASSLALGRRTNYGYTF. The DNA of the CDR3 is TGTGCCAGCAGCTTAGCGCTGGGCAGGCGTACTAACTATGGCTACACCTTC.

J is TRBJ1-5 and V is TRBV28; D gene ambiguous. There are 12 residues in the CDR3. The V gene's germline CDR1 is MDHEN and CDR2 SYDVKM. Trimming shortened V by 10 bases and J by 1 base, and 8 bases separated the two germline ends. CDR3 residues: CATVWSNQPQHF. The CDR3 nucleotides read TGTGCCACGGTTTGGAGCAATCAGCCCCAGCATTTT.

The chain uses TRBV7-2 and TRBJ2-1; 7 bases are shared with TRBD2. The CDR3 loop spans 17 amino acids. Germline V CDR1 and CDR2: SGHTA, FQGNSA. V lost 1 base to trimming and J lost 4 bases; unmatched junction nucleotides: 10. CDR3 sequence (DNA): TGTGCCAGCAGCTTAGTAGTTCCAGCGGGGCTATACAATGAGCAGTTCTTC. Translated, it gives CASSLVVPAGLYNEQFF.

This chain connects TRBV10-3 to TRBJ2-1, with D perhaps matching TRBD2 (5 bases). Trimming cost V 0 bases and J 3 bases, with 15 bases left between them. This CDR3 contains 17 residues. In germline, CDR1 is ENHRY, CDR2 SYGVKD. The CDR3 DNA reads TGTGCCATCAGTGAGTCAAAGCTGGGAGCCAACTACAATGAGCAGTTCTTC. It encodes CAISESKLGANYNEQFF.

V gene TRBV19 combines with J gene TRBJ2-3, with D unresolved. With 3 bases removed from V and 4 bases from J, the gap between germline ends came to 14 bases. Germline V gene data show CDR1 as LNHDA and CDR2 as SQIVND (reference sequence). The CDR3 is 15 amino acids. In nucleotides, the CDR3 is TGTGCCAGTAGTATGAAGTTCTCCCCAGCAGATACGCAGTATTTT. Residues: CASSMKFSPADTQYF.

The CDR3 sequence: CASSISGTGYNEQFF. CDR3 in DNA: TGTGCCAGTAGTATTAGCGGTACCGGGTACAATGAGCAGTTCTTC. The chain has TRBV19 and TRBJ2-1; TRBD2 is a possible D gene (6 bases). Germline V gives CDR1 LNHDA, CDR2 SQIVND (reference sequence). Trimming shortened V by 3 bases and J by 4 bases, and 13 bases separated the two germline ends. The CDR3 runs to 15 residues.

V gene TRBV30 combines with J gene TRBJ2-7, with 11 bases identical to TRBD2. Germline CDR1 GTSNPN, CDR2 SVGIG (reference sequence). V shed 2 bases and J 4 bases; nucleotides not matched to a gene: 7. The CDR3 runs 15 residues. The CDR3 loop is CAWSPTLAGEYEQYF. CDR3 DNA: TGTGCCTGGAGTCCGACACTAGCGGGAGAGTACGAGCAGTACTTC.

This clone has only a few counts. The same CDR3 also results from other DNA sequences found in this sample. This sequence joins TRBV25-1 and TRBJ1-3; the match to TRBD1 covers 8 bases. Trimming removed 3 bases from V and 3 bases from J; junction bases left unmatched: 4. The germline V gene has CDR1 MGHDK and CDR2 SYGVNS. This CDR3 has 15 residues. CDR3 protein: CASSEPGGDGNTIYF. The CDR3 DNA reads TGTGCCAGCAGTGAGCCAGGGGGCGATGGAAACACCATATATTTT.

The V and J genes are TRBV5-1 and TRBJ1-1, with unresolved D. The germline V and J ends were trimmed by 4 bases and 2 bases, with 9 bases remaining between them. CDR1 is SGHRS and CDR2 is YFSETQ in the germline V gene. This CDR3 spans 13 amino acids. The CDR3 DNA follows: TGCGCCAGCAGCCGACAATTAAACACTGAAGCTTTCTTT. Its protein is CASSRQLNTEAFF.

V is TRBV3-1 (or the pseudogene TRBV3-2) and J is TRBJ2-3, with a possible D match to TRBD2 (6 bases). Deletions cut 4 bases from V and 1 base from J, with 21 bases between. Germline values: CDR1 LGHDT, CDR2 YNNKEL (reference sequence). The CDR3 has 18 residues. The CDR3 loop is CASSPNPRDSLCTDTQYF. The CDR3 DNA sequence: TGTGCCAGCAGCCCCAACCCCCGGGACTCCTTATGCACAGATACGCAGTATTTT.

The rearrangement joins TRBV19 to TRBJ1-1; D gene ambiguous. There are 14 residues in the CDR3. Trimming pared 6 bases from V and 4 bases from J, leaving 15 bases between. Germline V gene lookup returns CDR1 LNHDA and CDR2 SQIVND (reference sequence). In DNA, the CDR3 is TGTGCCAGTAGAAGGGCGGGTTGGCCCACTGAAGCTTTCTTT. It yields the protein CASRRAGWPTEAFF.

The gene calls are TRBV18 and TRBJ1-2; D is uncertain. Trimming cost V 5 bases and J 2 bases, with 6 bases left between them. Germline V gene data show CDR1 as KGHSH and CDR2 as LQKENI. The CDR3 totals 12 residues. Here the CDR3 reads CASSTANYGYTF. The CDR3 DNA reads TGTGCCAGCTCAACAGCCAACTATGGCTACACCTTC. Full variable domain (outside the CDR3, taken from reference TRBV18 and TRBJ1-2): NAGVMQNPRHLVRRRGQEARLRCSPMKGHSHVYWYRQLPEEGLKFMVYLQKENIIDESGMPKERFSAEFPKEGPSILRIQQVVRGDSAAYFCASSTANYGYTFGSGTRLTVV.

The chain is built from TRBV7-2 and TRBJ2-1; TRBD2 agrees at 11 bases. Germline V CDR1 and CDR2: SGHTA, FQGNSA. CDR3 length: 15 residues. Unmatched junction bases numbered 11, after V lost 7 bases and J lost 9 bases. In DNA, the CDR3 is TGTGCCAGCAACCAACTAGCGGGAGAAGATTTTGAGCAGTTCTTC. Translated: CASNQLAGEDFEQFF.

The chain couples TRBV5-1 to TRBJ1-1, with 7 bases matching TRBD1. This CDR3 comprises 13 residues. CDR1 is SGHRS and CDR2 is YFSETQ in the germline V gene. J was trimmed by 6 bases and V by 2 bases; bases with no gene match: 4. CDR3 in amino acids: CASSFYRGAEAFF. Here the CDR3 DNA reads TGCGCCAGCAGCTTTTACAGGGGAGCTGAAGCTTTCTTT.

The J gene is TRBJ1-5, the V gene TRBV30; D gene unclear. Germline CDR1 and CDR2: GTSNPN and SVGIG (reference sequence). V shed 0 bases and J shed 0 bases, with 6 bases lying between them. The CDR3 has 14 residues. The CDR3 region has the DNA TGTGCCTGGAGTGTCGGGAATAGCAATCAGCCCCAGCATTTT. Protein product: CAWSVGNSNQPQHF.

The CDR3 here is CASSTISSGYEQYF. The CDR3 DNA sequence: TGTGCCAGCAGCACCATTTCGAGCGGCTACGAGCAGTACTTC. This chain connects TRBV7-9 to TRBJ2-7; tentatively, D is TRBD2 (5 bases). V lost 5 bases to trimming and J lost 3 bases, with 14 bases between them. This CDR3 comprises 14 residues. Germline CDR1 SEHNR, CDR2 FQNEAQ (reference sequence).

This chain uses TRBV6-6 with TRBJ2-3, with a tentative D call TRBD1 (6 bases). The germline V and J ends were trimmed by 6 bases and 4 bases, with 20 bases remaining between them. This CDR3 is 16 amino acids long. Germline-derived CDR1 and CDR2 are MNHNY and SVGAGI (reference sequence). CDR3 in amino acids: CASSTDSRIWADTQYF. For the CDR3, the DNA is TGTGCCAGCAGCACGGACAGCCGTATCTGGGCAGATACGCAGTATTTT.

This clone appeared a single time. V gene TRBV11-3 combines with J gene TRBJ2-2; no clear D. This CDR3 is built from 13 residues. The V and J ends lost 5 bases and 5 bases respectively, with 9 bases between them. Germline CDR1 reads SGHNT; CDR2 reads YENEEA. The CDR3 is CASSLVRTGELFF. The CDR3 region has the DNA TGTGCCAGCAGCCTCGTCCGGACCGGGGAGCTGTTTTTT.